The 25 T cell receptor beta chains below come from one sample, sequenced in a study of somatic mutations in cytotoxic T cells in rheumatoid arthritis. Assay used: immunoSEQ multiplex PCR; TCRdb lists only in-frame clones, some missing. The sample yields approximately 5,000 clones, roughly four fifths seen once. Sequencing was done on a sample of CD8+ T cells sorted from blood. These receptor sequences come from a woman aged 50 to 60 with rheumatoid arthritis.

The chain couples TRBV11-2 to TRBJ2-3; D perhaps matches TRBD2 (6 bases). Trimming pared 1 base from V and 2 bases from J, leaving 22 bases between. Looked up from germline, CDR1 is SGHAT and CDR2 is FQNNGV. The CDR3 has 19 amino acids. CDR3 DNA: TGTGCCAGCAGCTTAGCACTTCCCCCCTCCGGGGGAGCCACAGATACGCAGTATTTT. Translation: CASSLALPPSGGATDTQYF.

The chain joins TRBV10-2 to TRBJ2-5; possibly TRBD1 for D (6 bases). Germline lookup yields CDR1 WSHSY and CDR2 SAAADI. The V end was cut by 3 bases, the J end by 11 bases, with 16 bases between. The CDR3 totals 13 residues. The CDR3 DNA reads as TGCGCCAGCAGTGAACAGGGCGTTGAGGAGCAGTACTTC. It encodes CASSEQGVEEQYF.

CDR3 protein: CASSLDPGGYTEAFF. CDR3 sequence (DNA): TGCGCCAGCAGCTTGGACCCAGGGGGATACACTGAAGCTTTCTTT. The J gene is TRBJ1-1, the V gene TRBV5-1, with 7 bases matching TRBD1. The germline CDR1 and CDR2 sequences are SGHRS and YFSETQ. The junction had 5 bases not matched to a gene; V was cut back by 0 bases and J by 3 bases. CDR3 length: 15 residues. Complete variable domain (other parts from reference TRBV5-1 and TRBJ1-1): KAGVTQTPRYLIKTRGQQVTLSCSPISGHRSVSWYQQTPGQGLQFLFEYFSETQRNKGNFPGRFSGRQFSNSRSEMNVSTLELGDSALYLCASSLDPGGYTEAFFGQGTRLTVV.

The V gene is TRBV7-2, the J gene TRBJ1-5; 11 nucleotides agree with TRBD1. Germline CDR1 and CDR2: SGHTA and FQGNSA. Trimming took 2 bases from V and 4 from J; bases not matched to a gene: 7. The CDR3 has 17 amino acids. The CDR3 DNA sequence: TGTGCCAGCAGCTTATACGGACAGGGGGCTTTGAATCAGCCCCAGCATTTT. Protein sequence: CASSLYGQGALNQPQHF.

The chain couples TRBV9 to TRBJ1-2, with unresolved D. With 3 bases removed from V and 8 bases from J, the gap between germline ends came to 20 bases. Germline CDR1 reads SGDLS; CDR2 reads YYNGEE. The CDR3 runs to 15 residues. CDR3 sequence: CASSAGSGVGKGYTF. CDR3 nucleotide sequence: TGTGCCAGCAGCGCCGGATCCGGGGTCGGAAAGGGCTACACCTTC. Supplemented by reference TRBV9 and TRBJ1-2, the full variable domain reads DSGVTQTPKHLITATGQRVTLRCSPRSGDLSVYWYQQSLDQGLQFLIQYYNGEERAKGNILERFSAQQFPDLHSELNLSSLELGDSALYFCASSAGSGVGKGYTFGSGTRLTVV.

The CDR3 DNA reads as TGTGCCAGCAGCTCCTCCGGGACAAAGAACACCGGGGAGCTGTTTTTT. Its protein is CASSSSGTKNTGELFF. This rearrangement joins TRBV7-9 to TRBJ2-2; weak D call: TRBD1 (6 bases). V was clipped by 4 bases and J by 1 base, with 13 bases between them. The germline CDR1 and CDR2 sequences are SEHNR and FQNEAQ (reference sequence). The CDR3 length is 16 residues.

This clone was seen only a few times. V usage is TRBV30 and J usage is TRBJ1-1; 10 positions agree with TRBD1. Germline CDR1 and CDR2: GTSNPN and SVGIG (reference sequence). CDR3 length: 15 residues. The ends lost 2 bases at V and 5 bases at J; junction bases unmatched: 8. CDR3 nucleotides: TGTGCCTGGAGTTCAGAGACAGGGGGCAGAACTGAAGCTTTCTTT. This translates into CAWSSETGGRTEAFF.

This sequence joins TRBV9 and TRBJ2-5, with D uncertain. The CDR3 sequence is 14 residues long. Trimming cost V 4 bases and J 2 bases, with 12 bases left between them. Germline V CDR1 and CDR2: SGDLS, YYNGEE. The CDR3 bases are TGTGCCAGCAGCTCCCGTATGGAGCAAGAGACCCAGTACTTC. It translates to CASSSRMEQETQYF.

The V gene is TRBV5-5, the J gene TRBJ1-5; no reliable D call. CDR3 length: 14 amino acids. Germline V gene lookup returns CDR1 SGHKS and CDR2 YYEKEE (reference sequence). Trimming took off 0 bases at V and 3 bases at J, with 7 bases between the two ends. The CDR3 sequence: CASSLGGVNQPQHF. In DNA form, the CDR3 reads TGTGCCAGCAGCTTGGGCGGGGTCAATCAGCCCCAGCATTTT.

The V gene is TRBV5-6, the J gene TRBJ2-1; D remains unclear. The CDR3 has 12 residues. Deletions cut 4 bases from V and 5 bases from J, with 7 bases between. CDR1 is SGHDT, CDR2 YYEEEE, per germline. The CDR3 coding sequence is TGTGCCAGCAGCCTCCAGAACAATGAGCAGTTCTTC. Its protein is CASSLQNNEQFF.

This chain connects TRBV9 to TRBJ2-7, with a possible D match to TRBD1 (6 bases). V was pared by 3 bases and J by 2 bases, with 12 bases between. The CDR3 has 14 residues. CDR1 is SGDLS and CDR2 is YYNGEE in the germline V gene. The CDR3 region has the DNA TGTGCCAGCAGCGCACAGGGTGGTACCTACGAGCAGTACTTC. Translation: CASSAQGGTYEQYF.

This CDR3 reads CAWSDPPGGLYEQYF. DNA of the CDR3: TGTGCCTGGAGTGACCCCCCAGGGGGCCTCTACGAGCAGTACTTC. The chain recombines TRBV30 with TRBJ2-7, with 8 bases that match TRBD1. Looked up from germline, CDR1 is GTSNPN and CDR2 is SVGIG (reference sequence). The CDR3 is made up of 15 amino acids. V was clipped by 1 base and J by 3 bases; unmatched bases: 8. Variable domain in full (rest from reference TRBV30 and TRBJ2-7): SQTIHQWPATLVQPVGSPLSLECTVEGTSNPNLYWYRQAAGRGLQLLFYSVGIGQISSEVPQNLSASRPQDRQFILSSKKLLLSDSGFYLCAWSDPPGGLYEQYFGPGTRLTVT.

The chain couples TRBV15 to TRBJ2-5, with 9 nucleotides matching TRBD1. V trimming: 6 bases; J trimming: 5 bases; junction bases outside the gene matches: 7. CDR3 length equals 14 residues. The germline gives CDR1 LNHNV, CDR2 YYDKDF (reference sequence). CDR3 amino acids: CATRPTGGRETQYF. The CDR3 DNA reads as TGTGCCACCAGGCCGACAGGGGGTCGGGAGACCCAGTACTTC. The full variable domain, completed using reference TRBV15 and TRBJ2-5, is DAMVIQNPRYQVTQFGKPVTLSCSQTLNHNVMYWYQQKSSQAPKLLFHYYDKDFNNEADTPDNFQSRRPNTSFCFLDIRSPGLGDTAMYLCATRPTGGRETQYFGPGTRLLVL.

The V gene is TRBV12-5, the J gene TRBJ1-5; 7 bases are shared with TRBD1. V trimming: 2 bases; J trimming: 2 bases; junction bases outside the gene matches: 15. Germline assignment: CDR1 LGHNT and CDR2 FRNRAP. The CDR3 contains 19 residues. In DNA form, the CDR3 reads TGTGCTAGTGGTTTGTTGACCAGGACAGGCATAAAGGGCAATCAGCCCCAGCATTTT. Amino acids: CASGLLTRTGIKGNQPQHF.

This clone was observed a single time. This rearrangement joins TRBV19 to TRBJ2-2, with 8 bases identical to TRBD2. The junction had 14 bases not matched to a gene; V was cut back by 7 bases and J by 4 bases. CDR1 is LNHDA and CDR2 is SQIVND in the germline V gene (reference sequence). CDR3 length: 17 amino acids. The CDR3 coding sequence is TGTGCCAGTACTCACGCGGCAGCGGGAGTGCTCACCGGGGAGCTGTTTTTT. The encoded protein is CASTHAAAGVLTGELFF.

The gene calls are TRBV11-2 and TRBJ1-4; perhaps TRBD1 as D (6 bases). CDR3 size: 15 residues. V was pared by 4 bases and J by 7 bases, with 16 bases between. Germline-derived CDR1 and CDR2 are SGHAT and FQNNGV. The CDR3 bases are TGTGCCAGCAGCTCAACAGGGACGTCGCGTGAAAAACTGTTTTTT. Translation gives CASSSTGTSREKLFF.

The chain recombines TRBV6-5 with TRBJ1-1; unclear D gene. Germline V gene sequence: CDR1 MNHEY, CDR2 SVGAGI. The V end was cut by 0 bases, the J end by 3 bases, with 11 bases between. The length of the CDR3 is 15 residues. The CDR3 nucleotides are TGTGCCAGCAGTTACTCGACAATGGCTGACACTGAAGCTTTCTTT. It yields the protein CASSYSTMADTEAFF.

This clone appeared a few times. One end of the junction does not line up with germline, which may come from a read error. The sample contains more than one DNA sequence encoding this CDR3. CDR3 amino acids: CASSLGGRGDTQYF. CDR3 nucleotide sequence: TGTGCCAGCAGCTTGGGAGGGCGTGGGGATACGCAGTATTTT. The V gene is TRBV5-1, the J gene TRBJ2-3; the match to TRBD2 covers 7 bases. Germline CDR1 SGHRS, CDR2 YFSETQ. The CDR3 consists of 14 residues.

This chain connects TRBV4-1 to TRBJ2-7, with 11 nucleotides matching TRBD2. The CDR3 is 15 residues long. The V gene's germline CDR1 is MGHRA and CDR2 YSYEKL. Germline trimming cut 1 base from V and 4 bases from J; bases unmatched to any gene: 3. The CDR3 DNA is TGCGCCAGCAGCCAAGTGACTAGCGGGATGTACGAGCAGTACTTC. Translating gives CASSQVTSGMYEQYF.

This chain connects TRBV27 to TRBJ2-1; 8 bases align to TRBD2. CDR3 length equals 13 residues. Per germline, CDR1 MNHEY and CDR2 SMNVEV (reference sequence). Trimming removed 5 bases from V and 7 bases from J; junction bases left unmatched: 4. The CDR3 is CASSPGGVNEQFF. The CDR3 bases are TGTGCCAGCAGTCCCGGGGGGGTAAATGAGCAGTTCTTC.

The V call is TRBV28, the J call TRBJ2-7; 9 bases line up with TRBD1. The junction had 14 bases not matched to a gene; V was cut back by 7 bases and J by 4 bases. The CDR3 spans 16 residues. Germline V gene lookup returns CDR1 MDHEN and CDR2 SYDVKM. CDR3 DNA sequence: TGTGCCAGCATAAAGGAGGGACAGGGCCCTTCATACGAGCAGTACTTC. Its protein is CASIKEGQGPSYEQYF.

This sequence joins TRBV10-1 and TRBJ2-3; a weak D match, TRBD2 (5 bases). The CDR3 contains 15 residues. The germline V gene encodes CDR1 WNHNN and CDR2 SYGVQD (reference sequence). Trimming pared 0 bases from V and 0 bases from J, leaving 7 bases between. CDR3: CASSESGRSTDTQYF. CDR3 sequence (DNA): TGCGCCAGCAGTGAGTCAGGGAGAAGCACAGATACGCAGTATTTT.

The rearrangement joins TRBV25-1 to TRBJ2-5; tentative D call: TRBD2 (6 bases). The CDR3 totals 15 residues. Trimming shortened V by 3 bases and J by 3 bases, and 14 bases separated the two germline ends. Germline CDR1 is MGHDK and CDR2 is SYGVNS. The CDR3 DNA reads as TGTGCCAGCAGTGACCTGGCGGGGTTGGAAGAGACCCAGTACTTC. Translated: CASSDLAGLEETQYF.

The chain links TRBV13 to TRBJ2-5; D is possibly TRBD2 (6 bases). The end of the DNA fits TRBJ2-7 better, so the J call may be wrong. The V gene's germline CDR1 is PRHDT and CDR2 FYEKMQ (reference sequence). There are 14 residues in the CDR3. DNA for the CDR3: TGTGCCAGCAGCTTAGGGGGAGGACTTTACGAGCAGTACTTC. It yields the protein CASSLGGGLYEQYF.

The rearrangement joins TRBV25-1 to TRBJ2-2; 10 positions match TRBD1. This CDR3 has 15 residues. Germline V gene lookup returns CDR1 MGHDK and CDR2 SYGVNS. The J segment lost 1 base and the V segment lost 5 bases, leaving 1 base of the junction unmatched. CDR3 sequence (DNA): TGTGCCAGCAGTAGGGACAGGGGGAACACCGGGGAGCTGTTTTTT. This gives the protein CASSRDRGNTGELFF.